This TCR beta chain derives from a study of cytomegalovirus exposure and HLA in healthy donors. PCR amplification relied on 60 Vbeta primers (plus 13 Jbeta primers). Profiled with immunoSEQ multiplex PCR; TCRdb holds only in-frame clones, not every one. The sample carries roughly 120,000 clones, 77% recorded once. The CDR3 has 14 residues. Trimming took off 5 bases at V and 0 bases at J, with 13 bases between the two ends. From germline, CDR1 is SQVTM and CDR2 ANQGSEA. Sequencing was done on a sample of PBMCs. The chain employs TRBV29-1 and TRBJ1-2; D is perhaps TRBD1 (5 bases). The receptor was isolated from a woman in her forties in good health and CMV-seropositive. CDR3 sequence (DNA): TGCAGCGTTAAGACGGGACTAGCTAACTATGGCTACACCTTC. Amino acid sequence: CSVKTGLANYGYTF.